This T cell receptor (beta chain) stems from a study of beta chain features in type 1 diabetes. Whole-study findings and limits: Within each of all four CD4+ subsets, Type 1 diabetes patients had TCRB CDR3s that were moderately but significantly shorter. Overrepresentation of cells with high TCR expression could result from cDNA sequencing.

This CDR3 region has 14 residues. Germline CDR1 is SNHLY and CDR2 is FYNNEI. Germline trimming cut 3 bases from V and 11 bases from J; bases unmatched to any gene: 5. In its sample, this clone was seen a few times. No antigen is known for it. Sequenced material consisted of expressed TCRB transcripts (all of the isolated RNA was reverse transcribed). Sequencing was performed with immunoSEQ multiplex PCR; in TCRdb, only in-frame clones are kept and a portion is missing. The table has under 300,000 clones, around 22% seen once. The rearrangement uses TRBV2 and TRBJ2-1; 12 bases agree with TRBD2. The receptor was isolated from a woman in her 30s with type 1 diabetes. Sequenced sample: naive CD4+ T cells from blood. CDR3 in amino acids: CASSELTSGGQQFF. CDR3 nucleotides: TGTGCCAGCAGTGAGTTGACTAGCGGGGGTCAGCAGTTCTTC.